This T cell receptor (beta chain) was identified in a study of blood T cell repertoires in COVID-19. Study background: COVID-19 samples from acute and convalescent phases originated in the United States, Italy and Spain. The analysed material was cDNA or gDNA that came from T cells, B-cell-depleted T cells, or PBMCs.

Per the study methods: For nucleated cells, counts were estimated from reference gene primer amplification. Generated by immunoSEQ multiplex PCR, the TCRdb table keeps only in-frame clones and is missing some. V, J and clone size derive from that table, while D and trimming were established from the DNA sequence. The sample carries roughly 170,000 clones, about 87% recorded once. The sequence derives from a middle-aged man with active or convalescent COVID-19. Sequencing was done on a sample of peripheral blood.

Written as DNA, the CDR3 is TGTGCCAGCAGCTGGACAGGGAGGGGGACTAATGAAAAACTGTTTTTT. Translated, it gives CASSWTGRGTNEKLFF. V gene TRBV11-3 combines with J gene TRBJ1-4; 8 nucleotides agree with TRBD1. Germline V gives CDR1 SGHNT, CDR2 YENEEA. V gave up 4 bases and J gave up 2 bases; unmatched junction bases: 6. The CDR3 runs to 16 residues.